This paragraph covers one T cell receptor beta chain sequence. Using immunoSEQ multiplex PCR, the repertoire was profiled, and TCRdb retains in-frame clones only, with some absent. Counted here are approximately 160,000 clones, approximately 93% occurring once; the ten biggest clones make up approximately 1%. Germline V gene sequence: CDR1 SNHLY, CDR2 FYNNEI. CDR3 length equals 15 residues. The V gene lost 6 bases and the J gene lost 3 bases, with 17 bases spanning the gap. This entry is derived from a study of T cell responses to AZD1222 COVID-19 vaccine. Sample: peripheral blood, taken on day 0 of AZD1222 vaccination. The rearrangement links TRBV2 to TRBJ1-2; weak D call: TRBD1 (5 bases). The clonotype was recovered from an adult in good health. The CDR3 protein is CASSQNPGGYYGYTF. The CDR3 bases are TGTGCCAGCAGCCAGAACCCCGGGGGATACTATGGCTACACCTTC.